The rows below give T cell receptor beta chains drawn from one sample of a study of lymphopenia after photon versus proton radiotherapy. Profiling relied on immunoSEQ multiplex PCR, and the TCRdb table lists in-frame clones only, not all of them. In the table there are about 83,000 clones, 65% to 85% of which are singletons. Material: peripheral blood, obtained from a patient treated with proton-based radiotherapy. These receptors originate from a man in his sixties with pancreatic cancer. Each CDR3 is given with its conserved first and last residue. Fields, in order: V gene, CDR3 protein.

>TRBV6-5
CASGLTGGSVDTQYF
>TRBV14
CASSRLAGANEKLFF
>TRBV6-1
CASSERQGTFSYEQYF
>TRBV5-6
CASSSPGSSYEQYF
>TRBV28
CASRASGTYEQYF
>TRBV2
CASTRIPGNEQFF
>TRBV6-1
CASSASTGGTEAFF
>TRBV13
CASSFTRGLTDTQYF
>TRBV9
CASSVVELGELFF
>TRBV7-9
CASSSYTGYGDEQYF
>TRBV20-1
CSARKAAGYTF
>TRBV28
CASSPRTGMEETQYF
>TRBV4-3
CASSQASLGEQYF
>TRBV18
CASSPGLAGGLTGELFF
>TRBV23-1
CASSQIPPGTSGNYSYEQYF
>TRBV28
CASVGPVGAINYGYTF
>TRBV7-2
CASSSGLAGALGELFF
>TRBV2
CASRRDIKILDEQFF
>TRBV4-2
CASSQDRRSNYGYTF
>TRBV7-8
CASSFDVMPGYEQYF
>TRBV6-5
CASSYNQGYNQYF
>TRBV6-6
CASSPLTSGPYEQYF
>TRBV15
CATSRDQGTGSKKLFF
>TRBV11-1
CASRLRDRAPNTEAFF
>TRBV19
CASSHTSIRNEQFF
>TRBV18
CASSPLHDAYEQYF
>TRBV30
CAWDGSAQETQYF
>TRBV20-1
CSAYRGGEQFF
>TRBV28
CASRATNEKLFF
>TRBV2
CASKRGEDTEAFF
>TRBV6-5
CASREGQLVTGELFF
>TRBV11-3
CASSFGQGLSGNTIYF